The 20 T cell receptor beta chains in this list originate from one sample, sequenced in a study of blood T cell repertoires in COVID-19. Here immunoSEQ multiplex PCR was the method, and the copy in TCRdb shows in-frame clones only, minus some. The table has about 150,000 clones, approximately 82% seen once; the top ten hold about 19%. The specimen sequenced was peripheral blood. The receptors stem from a woman between 65 and 79 years old who had recovered from COVID-19.

This chain uses TRBV20-1 with TRBJ2-1; TRBD2 aligns across 9 bases. The V gene's germline CDR1 is DFQATT and CDR2 SNEGSKA (reference sequence). V trimming: 6 bases; J trimming: 12 bases; junction bases outside the gene matches: 3. CDR3 size: 10 residues. CDR3 loop: CSAERGVQFF. In DNA form, the CDR3 reads TGCAGTGCAGAGCGGGGGGTGCAGTTCTTC.

This clone was counted between two and nine times. The chain recombines TRBV18 with TRBJ1-2; 8 positions match TRBD1. The V and J ends lost 3 bases and 8 bases, in that order; junction bases with no gene match: 8. In germline, CDR1 is KGHSH, CDR2 LQKENI. This CDR3 is built from 14 residues. CDR3 in amino acids: CASSPEDRAPGYTF. CDR3 coding DNA: TGTGCCAGCTCACCCGAGGACAGGGCGCCGGGCTACACCTTC.

The V and J genes are TRBV10-3 and TRBJ1-2, with 7 bases aligning to TRBD1. CDR1 and CDR2 from the germline V gene are ENHRY and SYGVKD. This CDR3 contains 14 residues. The J segment lost 4 bases and the V segment lost 7 bases, leaving 9 bases of the junction unmatched. The CDR3: CAITPDRAGYGYTF. In nucleotides, the CDR3 is TGTGCCATCACCCCCGACAGGGCGGGCTATGGCTACACCTTC.

The chain joins TRBV6-5 to TRBJ2-1, with D uncertain. The V gene lost 6 bases and the J gene lost 0 bases, with 12 bases spanning the gap. In germline, CDR1 is MNHEY, CDR2 SVGAGI. This CDR3 has 15 amino acids. The CDR3 sequence is CASSTYRSSYNEQFF. The CDR3 DNA is TGTGCCAGCAGCACCTACAGAAGCTCCTACAATGAGCAGTTCTTC.

The V gene is TRBV5-1, the J gene TRBJ2-7; 9 nucleotides match TRBD2. Unmatched junction bases numbered 7, after V lost 4 bases and J lost 2 bases. Per germline, CDR1 SGHRS and CDR2 YFSETQ. The CDR3 has 15 residues. The CDR3 DNA follows: TGCGCCAGCAGCCCCGTAGCGGGGGAGACCTACGAGCAGTACTTC. Its protein is CASSPVAGETYEQYF.

As regards this clone: This may stem from a read error, because a much larger clone lies one nucleotide away. The rearrangement uses TRBV7-9 and TRBJ2-2; the D is unclear. Trimming left V 5 bases short and J 7 bases short, with 8 bases between. CDR1 and CDR2 from the germline V gene are SEHNR and FQNEAQ (reference sequence). CDR3 length: 12 residues. The CDR3 region is CASSPQVGELFF. CDR3 nucleotide sequence: TGTGCCAGCAGCCCCCAGGTCGGGGAGCTGTTTTTT.

About this clone itself: An end of the junction does not agree with germline; a read error may underlie this. J is TRBJ2-3 and V is TRBV7-2; 8 bases map to TRBD2. Germline V gene lookup returns CDR1 SGHTA and CDR2 FQGNSA. This CDR3 is 15 amino acids long. The CDR3 nucleotides read TGTGCCAGCAGCCTAGCGGGCTCAAGCACAGATACGCAGTATTTT. Encoded protein: CASSLAGSSTDTQYF.

The V and J genes are TRBV19 and TRBJ2-2; 9 nucleotides agree with TRBD1. The CDR3 has 13 amino acids. In germline, CDR1 is LNHDA, CDR2 SQIVND (reference sequence). V gave up 6 bases and J gave up 8 bases; unmatched junction bases: 4. DNA of the CDR3: TGTGCCAGTAGCCGGACAGGGGCGGGGGAGCTGTTTTTT. Residues: CASSRTGAGELFF.

Written as DNA, the CDR3 is TGCGCCAGCAGCTTGGCTTACAGGGGAGAGAAGAACACTGAAGCTTTCTTT. Protein product: CASSLAYRGEKNTEAFF. The chain recombines TRBV5-1 with TRBJ1-1; 7 positions agree with TRBD1. In germline, CDR1 is SGHRS, CDR2 YFSETQ. V was pared by 0 bases and J by 1 base, with 9 bases of the junction left unmatched. The CDR3 has 17 amino acids.

The rearrangement links TRBV23-1 to TRBJ2-5; 7 bases fit TRBD2. TRBV23-1 is noted as an ORF with a role that remains uncertain. The CDR3 is 17 amino acids. After removal of 10 bases from V and 5 bases from J, the junction contained 22 bases not matched to a gene. CDR3 in DNA: TGCGCCACCTCACTCCTTTTTATAGCGGGCGGGCGGGAGACCCAGTACTTC. Protein product: CATSLLFIAGGRETQYF.

J is TRBJ1-1 and V is TRBV5-1; 10 nucleotides agree with TRBD1. Per germline, CDR1 SGHRS and CDR2 YFSETQ. Germline trimming cut 4 bases from V and 3 bases from J; bases unmatched to any gene: 6. This CDR3 spans 15 amino acids. CDR3 DNA: TGCGCCAGCAGCGGCGGTGGACAGGGGGACACTGAAGCTTTCTTT. Encoded protein: CASSGGGQGDTEAFF.

The CDR3 DNA sequence: TGTGCCAGCAGCCCGGTTAGGCGAGGGGAGGACATTCAGTACTTC. Protein: CASSPVRRGEDIQYF. The gene calls are TRBV5-6 and TRBJ2-4, with a possible D match to TRBD2 (6 bases). CDR3 length: 15 residues. V shed 4 bases and J shed 8 bases, with 19 bases lying between them. Per germline, CDR1 SGHDT and CDR2 YYEEEE. Full variable domain (rest looked up from reference TRBV5-6 and TRBJ2-4): DAGVTQSPTHLIKTRGQQVTLRCSPKSGHDTVSWYQQALGQGPQFIFQYYEEEERQRGNFPDRFSGHQFPNYSSELNVNALLLGDSALYLCASSPVRRGEDIQYFGAGTRLSVL.

This clone was seen a few times. The chain links TRBV3-1 (or the pseudogene TRBV3-2) to TRBJ2-1; D is ambiguous. The CDR3 runs to 18 residues. Deletions cut 0 bases from V and 4 bases from J, with 19 bases between. Germline V gene data show CDR1 as LGHDT and CDR2 as YNNKEL (reference sequence). The CDR3 region is CASSQELPRVGSYNEQFF. CDR3 nucleotides: TGTGCCAGCAGCCAAGAACTCCCAAGAGTGGGCTCGTACAATGAGCAGTTCTTC.

This clone has only one observation. The chain combines TRBV18 with TRBJ1-1; 8 nucleotides line up with TRBD1. Germline V gene lookup returns CDR1 KGHSH and CDR2 LQKENI. The V and J ends lost 5 bases and 3 bases, in that order; junction bases with no gene match: 5. The CDR3 extends over 14 amino acids. The DNA for the CDR3 is TGTGCCAGCTCATCGAACAGGGGGGACACTGAAGCTTTCTTT. Encoded protein: CASSSNRGDTEAFF.

The rearrangement uses TRBV12-3 or TRBV12-4 and TRBJ2-7, with 8 bases that match TRBD1. J lost 6 bases, V lost 8 bases, and 6 bases had no gene match. This CDR3 has 12 residues. This CDR3 reads CASDRGGGEQYF. The CDR3 DNA follows: TGTGCCAGCGACAGGGGCGGAGGCGAGCAGTACTTC.

The V gene is TRBV6-6, the J gene TRBJ1-2, with 8 bases lining up with TRBD1. This CDR3 contains 14 residues. Germline values: CDR1 MNHNY, CDR2 SVGAGI (reference sequence). V was clipped by 6 bases and J by 8 bases; unmatched bases: 11. In nucleotides, the CDR3 is TGTGCCAGCAGCACCCCAGGGGGCGTTGGGGGCTACACCTTC. Translating it yields CASSTPGGVGGYTF.

V and J are TRBV28 and TRBJ1-1, with D possibly matching TRBD1 (5 bases). The CDR3 length is 17 residues. Trimming stripped 3 bases from V and 1 base from J, with 18 bases between. Germline lookup yields CDR1 MDHEN and CDR2 SYDVKM. The CDR3 DNA follows: TGTGCCAGCAGTTTGGGGCAGGCACGGGCTTCGAACACTGAAGCTTTCTTT. As protein: CASSLGQARASNTEAFF.

V is TRBV7-2 and J is TRBJ1-2; a possible D gene is TRBD1 (5 bases). The germline V gene has CDR1 SGHTA and CDR2 FQGNSA. The CDR3 length is 13 residues. Trimming removed 5 bases at V and 7 bases at J, with 14 bases between. The CDR3: CASSGNRRGGYTF. CDR3 coding DNA: TGTGCCAGCAGCGGCAACAGGAGGGGTGGCTACACCTTC.

This clone was picked up one time. The chain uses TRBV30 and TRBJ2-1, with TRBD1 as a possible D gene (5 bases). Between the trimmed V and J ends, which lost 5 bases and 5 bases, there was a span of 10 bases. The CDR3 length is 12 residues. Germline V CDR1 and CDR2: GTSNPN, SVGIG (reference sequence). Here the CDR3 DNA reads TGTGCCTGGGGGGCCACCCACAATGAGCAGTTCTTC. Amino acids: CAWGATHNEQFF.

The chain links TRBV4-1 to TRBJ1-2; D not certain. From germline, CDR1 is MGHRA and CDR2 YSYEKL. Trimming took 4 bases from V and 3 from J, leaving 15 bases between them. There are 15 residues in the CDR3. CDR3 amino acids: CASSPVSRGDYGYTF. The CDR3 DNA reads as TGCGCCAGCAGCCCCGTCAGTCGCGGTGACTATGGCTACACCTTC.